The 9 T cell receptor beta chains in this list originate from one sample, sequenced in a study of shared clonotypes between healthy human individuals. Assay: immunoSEQ multiplex PCR; the TCRdb copy retains only in-frame clones and omits some. The sample lists about 1.5 million clones, 95% to 99% occurring once. Sequencing was carried out using naive CD4+ T cells sorted from blood. Subset specified: CD45RA+ positively selected. These receptors were collected from a man under 40 in good health.

The chain is built from TRBV18 and TRBJ1-1, with TRBD1 matching 7 bases. Per the germline V gene, CDR1 is KGHSH and CDR2 is LQKENI. The CDR3 contains 13 residues. After removal of 2 bases from V and 7 bases from J, the junction contained 4 bases not matched to a gene. The CDR3: CASSPKQGLEAFF. The CDR3 DNA sequence: TGTGCCAGCTCACCAAAACAGGGGCTTGAAGCTTTCTTT. Looking up the rest from reference TRBV18 and TRBJ1-1 gives the full variable domain: NAGVMQNPRHLVRRRGQEARLRCSPMKGHSHVYWYRQLPEEGLKFMVYLQKENIIDESGMPKERFSAEFPKEGPSILRIQQVVRGDSAAYFCASSPKQGLEAFFGQGTRLTVV.

V usage is TRBV10-1 and J usage is TRBJ2-5; TRBD1 agrees at 9 bases. This CDR3 contains 16 residues. Germline V lookup: CDR1 WNHNN, CDR2 SYGVQD (reference sequence). V shed 6 bases, J shed 7 bases, and the junction held 15 bases outside the gene matches. CDR3 sequence: CASSDGTGRVTATQYF. The CDR3 coding sequence is TGCGCCAGCAGCGACGGGACAGGGCGGGTAACAGCGACCCAGTACTTC.

This clone has only one observation. The chain recombines TRBV10-3 with TRBJ2-7, with D possibly being TRBD1 (6 bases). V lost 2 bases, J lost 7 bases, and 9 bases lay in between. CDR1 is ENHRY, CDR2 SYGVKD, per germline. CDR3 length: 12 residues. The CDR3 sequence is CAISEDRREQYF. CDR3 nucleotides: TGTGCCATCAGTGAGGACAGGAGAGAGCAGTACTTC.

This sequence joins TRBV12-5 and TRBJ2-3, with 10 bases lining up with TRBD2. CDR1 and CDR2 from the germline V gene are LGHNT and FRNRAP. V gave up 3 bases and J gave up 2 bases; unmatched junction bases: 14. The length of the CDR3 is 19 residues. The CDR3 DNA follows: TGTGCTAGTGGTTTTTCTGTTCTCACTAGCGGGATTTTCACAGATACGCAGTATTTT. Residues: CASGFSVLTSGIFTDTQYF.

The chain links TRBV11-2 to TRBJ2-3, with D perhaps assigned TRBD1 or TRBD2 (5 bases each). Trimming took 1 base from V and 3 from J, leaving 8 bases between them. Germline CDR1 SGHAT, CDR2 FQNNGV. The CDR3 extends over 14 amino acids. The CDR3 DNA is TGTGCCAGCAGCTTAGGTTGGGGGACAGATACGCAGTATTTT. It is translated as CASSLGWGTDTQYF.

The chain couples TRBV2 to TRBJ1-1, with D perhaps matching TRBD1 (6 bases). The CDR3 runs 15 residues. The germline V gene has CDR1 SNHLY and CDR2 FYNNEI. V lost 5 bases and J lost 7, with 20 bases in between. The CDR3 DNA sequence: TGTGCCAGCAGTCTTGAACTCGGGGGCAGCGGTGAAGCTTTCTTT. Encoded protein: CASSLELGGSGEAFF.

CDR3 in amino acids: CASTRGRDRAHEQYF. The CDR3, as DNA: TGCGCCAGCACCAGAGGACGGGACAGGGCCCACGAGCAGTACTTC. The rearrangement joins TRBV10-1 to TRBJ2-7; 9 nucleotides match TRBD1. In germline, CDR1 is WNHNN, CDR2 SYGVQD (reference sequence). CDR3 size: 15 residues. V lost 7 bases and J lost 5; bases outside the gene matches: 12.

The chain recombines TRBV2 with TRBJ2-7; D call uncertain. This CDR3 has 12 amino acids. The germline V and J ends were trimmed by 5 bases and 3 bases, with 8 bases remaining between them. Germline V CDR1 and CDR2: SNHLY, FYNNEI. The CDR3 nucleotides read TGTGCCAGCAGTCAGGTGGACTACGAGCAGTACTTC. It codes for CASSQVDYEQYF.

The chain uses TRBV7-8 and TRBJ2-3; 7 positions agree with TRBD2. The V segment lost 5 bases and the J segment 0 bases; nucleotides outside the gene matches: 11. The CDR3 is 17 residues long. Germline CDR1 SGHVS, CDR2 FQNEAQ. As DNA, the CDR3 is TGTGCCAGCAGCCAGTCCCCACTAGCGCTCAGCACAGATACGCAGTATTTT. Residues: CASSQSPLALSTDTQYF.